Many counts were recorded for the clone carrying this T cell receptor beta chain. Its antigen is not identified. The sample originates from a study of blood T cells in healthy people across ages. General study points: In long-lived donors, naive CD4+ cell counts and diversity exceeded those of aged donors.

Per sample, no less than 6 micrograms of total RNA were extracted. Trimming cost V 5 bases and J 5 bases; bases outside gene matches: 2. CDR3 length: 12 residues. Germline-derived CDR1 and CDR2 are SNHLY and FYNNEI. Primed by a sample-barcoded 5' primer and a J-beta primer mix, a second PCR proceeded for 7 to 11 cycles. Every molecule of cDNA carried a tag from a template-switch adaptor with 12 random nucleotides. TCRdb recomputed calls from the 5' RACE reads with MiXCR, one row per CDR3 protein. The table includes 870,000 or so distinct CDR3 sequences, 25% to 30% detected once. This clonotype was obtained from a woman older than 75 in good health. The sequenced sample was blood. This chain links TRBV2 with TRBJ2-7; 8 nucleotides agree with TRBD1. The CDR3 nucleotides are TGTGCCAGCAGTCCCAGGGGGCACGAGCAGTACTTC. It is translated as CASSPRGHEQYF.